A single sample gave rise to the 22 T cell receptor beta chains below, sequenced in a study of cytomegalovirus exposure and HLA in healthy donors. Sequencing was performed with immunoSEQ multiplex PCR; in TCRdb, only in-frame clones are kept and a portion is missing. The sample yields 220,000 or so clones, 90% to 95% seen once. The sequenced sample consisted of PBMCs. All receptors derive from a woman under 30 in good health and CMV-seronegative.

This chain uses TRBV11-2 with TRBJ1-3, with a possible D match to TRBD1 (6 bases). This CDR3 contains 15 residues. Germline lookup yields CDR1 SGHAT and CDR2 FQNNGV. The ends were cut back, 5 bases at V and 4 bases at J, with 15 bases in the middle. This CDR3 reads CASSHHGGLGNTIYF. CDR3 in DNA: TGTGCCAGCAGCCATCACGGGGGGCTAGGAAACACCATATATTTT.

CDR3 amino acids: CASSVGQATYNEQFF. CDR3 sequence (DNA): TGTGCCAGCAGCGTAGGACAGGCCACCTACAATGAGCAGTTCTTC. The chain employs TRBV9 and TRBJ2-1, with D perhaps matching TRBD1 (6 bases). Germline V CDR1 and CDR2: SGDLS, YYNGEE. The CDR3 is made up of 15 amino acids. V lost 0 bases to trimming and J lost 2 bases, with 9 bases between them.

This clone was observed a few times. The genes are TRBV5-1 and TRBJ1-2, with 7 bases identical to TRBD1. The CDR3 sequence is 17 residues long. Germline V CDR1 and CDR2: SGHRS, YFSETQ. As DNA, the CDR3 is TGCGCTTCGAGACTTGAGACAGGGAGGTTCTTCGTGAGGGGCTACACCTTC. As protein: CASRLETGRFFVRGYTF. The variable domain in full, with the rest retrieved from reference TRBV5-1 and TRBJ1-2, is KAGVTQTPRYLIKTRGQQVTLSCSPISGHRSVSWYQQTPGQGLQFLFEYFSETQRNKGNFPGRFSGRQFSNSRSEMNVSTLELGDSALYLCASRLETGRFFVRGYTFGSGTRLTVV.

This sequence joins TRBV9 and TRBJ2-2; 12 bases map to TRBD2. The germline gives CDR1 SGDLS, CDR2 YYNGEE. The V and J ends lost 0 bases and 4 bases, in that order; junction bases with no gene match: 7. The CDR3 consists of 18 residues. The CDR3, as DNA: TGTGCCAGCAGCGTAGTGAGACTAGCGGGAGCGGGCACCGGGGAGCTGTTTTTT. It encodes CASSVVRLAGAGTGELFF.

This clone was detected many times. The J gene is TRBJ1-2, the V gene TRBV5-5; 7 nucleotides agree with TRBD1. This CDR3 is 14 amino acids long. CDR1 is SGHKS, CDR2 YYEKEE, per germline (reference sequence). The trim removed 0 bases at V and 7 bases at J, leaving 6 bases unmatched. The CDR3 is CASSLVTGARGYTF. The CDR3 nucleotides read TGTGCCAGCAGCTTGGTCACAGGGGCGCGTGGCTACACCTTC.

J is TRBJ1-1 and V is TRBV6-5, with no clear D. This CDR3 is built from 15 residues. The V gene lost 0 bases and the J gene lost 6 bases, with 14 bases spanning the gap. Germline V gene lookup returns CDR1 MNHEY and CDR2 SVGAGI. The CDR3 DNA reads as TGTGCCAGCAGTTACTCTCTGCCGGAGGACGCTGAAGCTTTCTTT. This codes for CASSYSLPEDAEAFF.

This clone was counted only a few times. V is TRBV6-4 and J is TRBJ2-1, with 10 bases lining up with TRBD2. The CDR3 covers 16 residues. Germline trimming cut 3 bases from V and 6 bases from J; bases unmatched to any gene: 8. The germline gives CDR1 MRHNA, CDR2 SNTAGT. CDR3: CASSELLAGKFNEQFF. The CDR3 DNA is TGTGCCAGCAGTGAGTTACTAGCGGGGAAATTCAATGAGCAGTTCTTC.

The rearrangement joins TRBV6-6 to TRBJ1-1; 8 bases are shared with TRBD1. Germline V gives CDR1 MNHNY, CDR2 SVGAGI (reference sequence). V gave up 7 bases and J gave up 9 bases; unmatched junction bases: 16. This CDR3 region has 15 residues. CDR3 amino acids: CASIPGQGDGVKAFF. The DNA of the CDR3 is TGTGCCAGCATCCCCGGACAGGGAGATGGCGTTAAAGCTTTCTTT.

This chain links TRBV6-5 with TRBJ2-1; 8 positions match TRBD2. The CDR3 loop spans 14 amino acids. With 9 bases clipped from V and 4 bases from J, the junction kept 8 bases outside the gene matches. Germline lookup yields CDR1 MNHEY and CDR2 SVGAGI. In nucleotides, the CDR3 is TGTGCCAGTTTACCGGGACTAGGGTACAATGAGCAGTTCTTC. This gives the protein CASLPGLGYNEQFF.

Only one count was recorded for this clone. The chain is built from TRBV5-1 and TRBJ1-2, with 9 bases fitting TRBD1. The V gene end was trimmed by 5 bases and the J gene end by 6 bases; junction bases not matched to a gene: 8. Germline CDR1 reads SGHRS; CDR2 reads YFSETQ. The CDR3 length is 14 residues. In DNA, the CDR3 is TGCGCCAGCAGTTCCCCGGGACAGGGCCATGGCTACACCTTC. Translated: CASSSPGQGHGYTF. Looking up the rest from reference TRBV5-1 and TRBJ1-2 gives the full variable domain: KAGVTQTPRYLIKTRGQQVTLSCSPISGHRSVSWYQQTPGQGLQFLFEYFSETQRNKGNFPGRFSGRQFSNSRSEMNVSTLELGDSALYLCASSSPGQGHGYTFGSGTRLTVV.

This chain connects TRBV9 to TRBJ2-7, with TRBD2 matching over 9 bases. The CDR3 runs to 16 residues. In germline, CDR1 is SGDLS, CDR2 YYNGEE. With V trimmed by 0 bases and J by 3 bases, 7 bases remained unmatched. The CDR3 DNA reads TGTGCCAGCAGCGTAGGGGGTAGCGGGAGTTTCTACGAGCAGTACTTC. It specifies CASSVGGSGSFYEQYF.

The V and J genes are TRBV27 and TRBJ1-5, with 7 positions matching TRBD1. The CDR3 is 16 residues long. Looked up from germline, CDR1 is MNHEY and CDR2 is SMNVEV (reference sequence). With 6 bases clipped from V and 4 bases from J, the junction kept 12 bases outside the gene matches. The CDR3 DNA sequence: TGTGCCAGCAGCTCCTACACAGGGGATGAGAATCAGCCCCAGCATTTT. It specifies CASSSYTGDENQPQHF.

The chain has TRBV5-8 and TRBJ2-1; 10 bases line up with TRBD1. Germline V gene data show CDR1 as SGHTS and CDR2 as YDEGEE. The CDR3 spans 15 residues. Unmatched junction bases numbered 4, after V lost 4 bases and J lost 3 bases. The CDR3 coding sequence is TGTGCCAGCAGCCCCAGGACAGGGGGCTACAATGAGCAGTTCTTC. Its protein product is CASSPRTGGYNEQFF.

V and J are TRBV29-1 and TRBJ1-1, with D tentatively TRBD1 (6 bases). V was clipped by 2 bases and J by 4 bases, with 17 bases between them. Germline CDR1 reads SQVTM; CDR2 reads ANQGSEA. The CDR3 length is 15 residues. CDR3 nucleotide sequence: TGCAGCGTTGAAAGGGGGGGTCAGGGGAGCACTGAAGCTTTCTTT. It codes for CSVERGGQGSTEAFF.

This clone showed up just once. The rearrangement joins TRBV29-1 to TRBJ2-1; 9 bases line up with TRBD1. Trimming cost V 7 bases and J 6 bases; bases outside gene matches: 7. Germline loops: CDR1 SQVTM, CDR2 ANQGSEA. The CDR3 sequence is 13 residues long. CDR3 coding DNA: TGCAGCGCCCCGGGACAGGGTGGCAATGAGCAGTTCTTC. Its translation is CSAPGQGGNEQFF.

The chain links TRBV29-1 to TRBJ2-3; D call uncertain. There are 14 residues in the CDR3. Germline V CDR1 and CDR2: SQVTM, ANQGSEA. V was trimmed by 1 base and J by 3 bases, leaving 11 bases between them. The CDR3 nucleotides read TGCAGCGTTGAAGTTAGGCTAGAGACAGATACGCAGTATTTT. Its protein product is CSVEVRLETDTQYF.

The chain links TRBV7-3 to TRBJ2-1, with a weak D call TRBD2 (6 bases). This CDR3 is 15 amino acids long. V was clipped by 5 bases and J by 7 bases, with 18 bases between them. Germline V gene lookup returns CDR1 SGHTA and CDR2 FQGTGA. The CDR3 is CASSLNGGAVNEQFF. The CDR3 DNA reads TGTGCCAGCAGCCTAAACGGGGGAGCGGTAAATGAGCAGTTCTTC.

The chain is built from TRBV6-1 and TRBJ1-2; tentatively, D is TRBD1 (6 bases). V was trimmed by 0 bases and J by 5 bases, leaving 10 bases between them. CDR3 size: 14 residues. Germline V gives CDR1 MNHNS, CDR2 SASEGT. The CDR3 nucleotides are TGTGCCAGCAGTGAAGCGGGGGCCTCTTATGGCTACACCTTC. It is translated as CASSEAGASYGYTF.

The gene calls are TRBV29-1 and TRBJ2-5, with TRBD1 matching over 7 bases. This CDR3 is 13 amino acids long. The germline gives CDR1 SQVTM, CDR2 ANQGSEA. The V segment lost 7 bases and the J segment 0 bases; nucleotides outside the gene matches: 5. CDR3 nucleotides: TGCAGCGCTTGGGGACAGTACCAAGAGACCCAGTACTTC. Translating gives CSAWGQYQETQYF.

The rearrangement joins TRBV7-8 to TRBJ1-2; no clear D. V was cut by 5 bases and J by 2 bases, with 9 bases left in between. The CDR3 loop spans 13 amino acids. CDR1 is SGHVS, CDR2 FQNEAQ, per germline. CDR3 DNA: TGTGCCAGCAGCCAAGATAGAAACTATGGCTACACCTTC. As protein: CASSQDRNYGYTF.

The J gene is TRBJ2-1, the V gene TRBV2; TRBD2 agrees at 7 bases. With V trimmed by 3 bases and J by 7 bases, 0 bases remained unmatched. This CDR3 comprises 12 residues. Germline V gene data show CDR1 as SNHLY and CDR2 as FYNNEI. CDR3 coding DNA: TGTGCCAGCAGTGAGGGGGGGAATGAGCAGTTCTTC. Its translation: CASSEGGNEQFF.

V is TRBV5-4 and J is TRBJ2-1; 10 bases agree with TRBD2. Per germline, CDR1 SGHNT and CDR2 YYREEE (reference sequence). The CDR3 extends over 15 amino acids. After removal of 6 bases from V and 1 base from J, the junction contained 4 bases not matched to a gene. The CDR3 region is CASIISGRSYNEQFF. The CDR3 DNA sequence: TGTGCCAGCATCATTAGCGGGAGGTCCTACAATGAGCAGTTCTTC.